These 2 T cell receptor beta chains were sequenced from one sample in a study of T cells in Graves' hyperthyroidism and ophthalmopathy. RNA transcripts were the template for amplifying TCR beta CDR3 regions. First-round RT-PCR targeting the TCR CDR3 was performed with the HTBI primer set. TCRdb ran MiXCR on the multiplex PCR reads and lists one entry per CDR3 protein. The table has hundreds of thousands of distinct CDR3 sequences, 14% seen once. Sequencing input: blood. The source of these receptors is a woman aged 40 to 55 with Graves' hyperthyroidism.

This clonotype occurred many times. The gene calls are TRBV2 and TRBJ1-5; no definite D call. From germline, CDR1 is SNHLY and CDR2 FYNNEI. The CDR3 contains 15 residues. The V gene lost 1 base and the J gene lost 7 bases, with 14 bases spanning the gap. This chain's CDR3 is CASSEGGSSIQPQHF. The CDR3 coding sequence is TGTGCCAGCAGTGAAGGTGGGAGTAGCATACAGCCCCAGCATTTT.

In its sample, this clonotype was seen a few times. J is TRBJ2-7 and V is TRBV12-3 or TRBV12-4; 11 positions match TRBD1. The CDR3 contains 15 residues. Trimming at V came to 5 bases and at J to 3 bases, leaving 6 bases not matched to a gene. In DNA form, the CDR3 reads TGTGCCAGCAGTCTGGACAGGGGGCGCATCTACGAGCAGTACTTC. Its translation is CASSLDRGRIYEQYF.